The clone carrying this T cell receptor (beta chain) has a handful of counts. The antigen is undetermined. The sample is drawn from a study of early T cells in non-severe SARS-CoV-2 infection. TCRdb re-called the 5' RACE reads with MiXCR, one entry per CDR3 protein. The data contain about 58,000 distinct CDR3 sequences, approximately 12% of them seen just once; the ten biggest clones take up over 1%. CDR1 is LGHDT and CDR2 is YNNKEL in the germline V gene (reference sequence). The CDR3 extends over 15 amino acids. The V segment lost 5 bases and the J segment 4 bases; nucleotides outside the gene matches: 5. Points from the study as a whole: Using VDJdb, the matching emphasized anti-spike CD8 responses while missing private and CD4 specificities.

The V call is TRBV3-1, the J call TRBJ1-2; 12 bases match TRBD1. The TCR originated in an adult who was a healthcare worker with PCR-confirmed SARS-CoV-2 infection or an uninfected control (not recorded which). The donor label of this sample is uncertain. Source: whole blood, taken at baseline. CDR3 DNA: TGTGCCAGCAGCAACCGGGACAGGGGGCTCTATGGCTACACCTTC. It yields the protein CASSNRDRGLYGYTF.